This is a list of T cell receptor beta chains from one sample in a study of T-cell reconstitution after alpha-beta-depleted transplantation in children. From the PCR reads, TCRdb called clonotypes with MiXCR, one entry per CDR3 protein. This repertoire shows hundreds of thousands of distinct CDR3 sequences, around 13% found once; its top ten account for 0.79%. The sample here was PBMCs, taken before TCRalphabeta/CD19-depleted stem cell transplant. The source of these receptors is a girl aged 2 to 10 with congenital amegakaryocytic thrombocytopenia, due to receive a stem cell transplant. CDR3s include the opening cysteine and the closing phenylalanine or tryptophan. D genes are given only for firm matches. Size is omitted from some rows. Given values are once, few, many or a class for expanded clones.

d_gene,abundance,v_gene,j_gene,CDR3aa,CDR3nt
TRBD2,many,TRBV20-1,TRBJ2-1,CSARILAARYNEQFF,TGCAGTGCTAGAATACTAGCGGCCCGATACAATGAGCAGTTCTTC
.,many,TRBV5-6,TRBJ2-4,CASSSLKVLGDGKNIQYF,TGTGCCAGCAGCTCCTTGAAAGTACTCGGGGATGGCAAAAACATTCAGTACTTC
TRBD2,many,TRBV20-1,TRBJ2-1,CSARDWPSGRFSYNEQFF,TGCAGTGCTAGAGATTGGCCTAGCGGGAGATTCTCCTACAATGAGCAGTTCTTC
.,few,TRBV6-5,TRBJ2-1,CASRVENEQFF,TGTGCCAGCAGGGTCGAAAATGAGCAGTTCTTC
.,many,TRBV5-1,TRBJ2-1,CASSLAGMRNEQFF,TGCGCCAGCAGCCTGGCGGGGATGCGAAATGAGCAGTTCTTC
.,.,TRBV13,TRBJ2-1,CASSATGTTNNEQFF,TGTGCCAGCAGCGCCACCGGGACAACAAACAATGAGCAGTTCTTC
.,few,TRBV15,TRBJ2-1,CATSEVRNEQFF,TGTGCCACCAGCGAAGTACGCAATGAGCAGTTCTTC
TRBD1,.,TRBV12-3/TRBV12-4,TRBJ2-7,CASSLQGALYEQYF,TGTGCCAGCAGTTTACAGGGGGCTTTGTACGAGCAGTACTTC
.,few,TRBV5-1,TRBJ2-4,CASSLGASPRNIQYF,TGCGCCAGCAGCTTGGGGGCTAGTCCAAGGAACATTCAGTACTTC
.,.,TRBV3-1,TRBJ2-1,CASSQGHLLQFF,TGTGCCAGCAGCCAAGGTCATTTGTTGCAGTTCTTC
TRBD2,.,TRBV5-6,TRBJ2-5,CASSRRGLAQETQYF,TGTGCCAGCAGCCGACGGGGACTAGCGCAAGAGACCCAGTACTTC
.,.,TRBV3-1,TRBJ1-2,CASSQAGGQGDTF,TGTGCCAGCAGCCAAGCCGGGGGGCAGGGCGACACCTTC
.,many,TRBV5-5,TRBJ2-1,CASSLVSPNEQFF,TGTGCCAGCAGCTTGGTTTCTCCCAATGAGCAGTTCTTC
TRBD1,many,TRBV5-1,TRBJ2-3,CASSYQGASTDTQYF,TGCGCCAGCAGCTATCAGGGGGCTAGCACAGATACGCAGTATTTT
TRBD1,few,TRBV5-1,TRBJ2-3,CASSFDRQGGFADTQYF,TGCGCCAGCAGCTTTGACCGACAGGGCGGTTTTGCAGATACGCAGTATTTT
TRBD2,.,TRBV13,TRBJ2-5,CASRRFTSGIGETQYF,TGTGCCAGCAGGCGTTTCACTAGCGGGATAGGTGAGACCCAGTACTTC
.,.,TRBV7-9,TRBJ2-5,CASNPDVSSVQETQYF,TGTGCCAGCAACCCCGACGTTTCCAGTGTCCAAGAGACCCAGTACTTC
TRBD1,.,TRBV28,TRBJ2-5,CASSLGQSSQETQYF,TGTGCCAGCAGTTTGGGACAGAGTTCGCAAGAGACCCAGTACTTC
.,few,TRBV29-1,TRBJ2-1,CSVEDRGGYSYNEQFF,TGCAGCGTTGAAGATCGGGGCGGATACTCCTACAATGAGCAGTTCTTC
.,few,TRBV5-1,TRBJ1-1,CASSFLSGVHNTEAFF,TGCGCCAGCAGCTTTCTGAGCGGAGTACATAACACTGAAGCTTTCTTT
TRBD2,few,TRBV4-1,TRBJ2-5,CASSQSLAGVGETQYF,TGCGCCAGCAGCCAATCCCTAGCGGGAGTCGGGGAGACCCAGTACTTC
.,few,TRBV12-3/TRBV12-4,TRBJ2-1,CASSLAEKQFF,TGTGCCAGCAGTTTAGCCGAAAAGCAGTTCTTC
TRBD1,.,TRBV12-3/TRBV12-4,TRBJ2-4,CASSFGTGVWDGWGLAKNIQYF,TGTGCCAGCAGTTTCGGAACAGGGGTTTGGGACGGGTGGGGGCTAGCCAAAAACATTCAGTACTTC
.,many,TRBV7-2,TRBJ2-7,CASSLGGRRDEQYF,TGTGCCAGCAGCTTAGGGGGTCGGAGAGACGAGCAGTACTTC
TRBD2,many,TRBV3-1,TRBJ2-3,CASSQVSGSTDTQYF,TGTGCCAGCAGCCAAGTTAGCGGGAGTACAGATACGCAGTATTTT
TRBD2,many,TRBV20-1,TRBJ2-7,CSAPGLAGGLSPYEQYF,TGCAGTGCCCCCGGACTAGCGGGAGGGCTCAGTCCCTACGAGCAGTACTTC
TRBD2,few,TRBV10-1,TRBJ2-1,CASIWGGLGQSYNEQFF,TGCGCCAGCATCTGGGGAGGGCTTGGTCAGAGCTACAATGAGCAGTTCTTC
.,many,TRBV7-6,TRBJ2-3,CASSNRETDTQYF,TGTGCCAGCAGCAATAGGGAGACGGATACGCAGTATTTT
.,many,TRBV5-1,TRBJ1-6,CASSGGDNSPLHF,TGCGCCAGCAGCGGCGGAGATAATTCACCCCTCCACTTT